Only one count was recorded for the clone carrying this T cell receptor (beta chain). Its antigen is not identified. These data originate in a study of shared clonotypes between healthy human individuals. Findings and caveats of the study: Apart from blood, nothing was sampled; tissue repertoires likely differ.

The CDR3 has 12 residues. Germline values: CDR1 SNHLY, CDR2 FYNNEI. V lost 8 bases to trimming and J lost 8 bases, with 14 bases between them. At a deep level, the assay was run. Profiling relied on immunoSEQ multiplex PCR, and the TCRdb table lists in-frame clones only, not all of them. The table has 2.5 million or so clones, approximately 92% seen once. The chain is built from TRBV2 and TRBJ2-3; weak D call: TRBD1 (5 bases). The source of this sequence is a man aged 18 to 29 in good health. The sample consisted of naive CD4+ T cells sorted from blood. Subset of the sample: CD45RA+ positively selected. The CDR3 protein is CASAVGVATQYF. The DNA for the CDR3 is TGTGCCAGCGCGGTAGGGGTTGCTACGCAGTATTTT.